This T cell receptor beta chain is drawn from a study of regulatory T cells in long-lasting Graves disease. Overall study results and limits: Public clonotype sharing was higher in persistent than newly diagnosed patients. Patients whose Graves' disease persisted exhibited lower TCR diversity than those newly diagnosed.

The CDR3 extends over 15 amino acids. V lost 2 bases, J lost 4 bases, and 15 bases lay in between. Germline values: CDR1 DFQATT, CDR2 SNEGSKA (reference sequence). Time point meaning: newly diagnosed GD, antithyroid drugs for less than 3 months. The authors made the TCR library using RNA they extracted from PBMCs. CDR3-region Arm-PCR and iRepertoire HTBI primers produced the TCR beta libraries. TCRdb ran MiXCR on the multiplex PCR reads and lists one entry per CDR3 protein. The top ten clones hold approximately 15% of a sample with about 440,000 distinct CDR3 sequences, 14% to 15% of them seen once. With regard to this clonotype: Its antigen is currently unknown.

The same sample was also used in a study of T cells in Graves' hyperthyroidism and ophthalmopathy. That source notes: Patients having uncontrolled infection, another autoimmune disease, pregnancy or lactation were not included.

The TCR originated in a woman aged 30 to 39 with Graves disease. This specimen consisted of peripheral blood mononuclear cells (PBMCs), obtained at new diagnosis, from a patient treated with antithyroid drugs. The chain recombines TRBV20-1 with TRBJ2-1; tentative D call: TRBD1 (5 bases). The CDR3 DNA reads TGCAGTGCTAGAAAAGCCCCGGACAATTACAATGAGCAGTTCTTC. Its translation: CSARKAPDNYNEQFF.